The rows below give T cell receptor beta chains drawn from one sample of a study of OX40 agonist ivuxolimab in advanced cancers. Data came from immunoSEQ multiplex PCR; TCRdb stores just in-frame clones and leaves some out. The sample has tens of thousands of clones, about 90% seen once; the top ten hold 5% to 6%. The specimen comprised CD4+ or CD8+ T cells sorted from blood, sampled in a trial of the OX40 agonist ivuxolimab. Every receptor here comes from an adult with an advanced solid tumor such as melanoma, head and neck, liver or kidney cancer. CDR3s include the opening cysteine and the closing phenylalanine or tryptophan. Each record gives: clone size, V gene, J gene, D gene, CDR3 protein, CDR3 DNA. The D gene is left open where the match is weak. Where a row states a size, it is once, few, many or the class of an expanded clone; other rows omit it.

abundance: -
v_gene: TRBV28
j_gene: TRBJ2-7
d_gene: TRBD2
CDR3aa: CASTLGTSGRFYEQYF
CDR3nt: TGTGCCAGCACCTTGGGGACTAGCGGGAGGTTCTACGAGCAGTACTTC

abundance: -
v_gene: TRBV19
j_gene: TRBJ2-3
d_gene: TRBD1
CDR3aa: CASSRDRDTDTQYF
CDR3nt: TGTGCCAGCTCCCGGGACAGGGATACAGATACGCAGTATTTT

abundance: -
v_gene: TRBV5-1
j_gene: TRBJ1-1
d_gene: -
CDR3aa: CASSSGGTISGTEAFF
CDR3nt: TGCGCCAGCAGCTCGGGGGGAACAATTTCGGGAACTGAAGCTTTCTTT

abundance: -
v_gene: TRBV27
j_gene: TRBJ2-1
d_gene: -
CDR3aa: CASSLVGEQFF
CDR3nt: TGTGCCAGCAGTTTAGTGGGTGAGCAGTTCTTC

abundance: -
v_gene: TRBV7-7
j_gene: TRBJ2-1
d_gene: TRBD2
CDR3aa: CASSLGLAFYNEQFF
CDR3nt: TGTGCTAGCAGCTTGGGACTAGCGTTCTACAATGAGCAGTTCTTC

abundance: -
v_gene: TRBV5-6
j_gene: TRBJ2-7
d_gene: -
CDR3aa: CASTTGGEQYF
CDR3nt: TGTGCCAGCACCACGGGTGGTGAGCAGTACTTC

abundance: -
v_gene: TRBV7-6
j_gene: TRBJ2-3
d_gene: TRBD2
CDR3aa: CASSSLPPTSGPTDTQYF
CDR3nt: TGTGCCAGCAGCTCCCTACCGCCCACTAGCGGACCCACAGATACGCAGTATTTT

abundance: -
v_gene: TRBV11-2
j_gene: TRBJ2-5
d_gene: TRBD2
CDR3aa: CASSPGTSGIRETQYF
CDR3nt: TGTGCCAGCAGCCCTGGGACTAGCGGGATTCGAGAGACCCAGTACTTC

abundance: -
v_gene: TRBV5-4
j_gene: TRBJ2-5
d_gene: -
CDR3aa: CASSRSPSETQYF
CDR3nt: TGTGCCAGCAGCCGGTCCCCCTCGGAGACCCAGTACTTC

abundance: once
v_gene: TRBV14
j_gene: TRBJ2-7
d_gene: TRBD2
CDR3aa: CASSHITWGGEQYF
CDR3nt: TGTGCCAGCAGCCACATAACTTGGGGGGGCGAGCAGTACTTC

abundance: -
v_gene: TRBV2
j_gene: TRBJ2-7
d_gene: -
CDR3aa: CASSVKYEQYF
CDR3nt: TGTGCCAGCAGTGTTAAGTACGAGCAGTACTTC

abundance: -
v_gene: TRBV6-5
j_gene: TRBJ1-3
d_gene: -
CDR3aa: CASSQTGSGNTIYF
CDR3nt: TGTGCCAGCAGCCAGACGGGGTCTGGAAACACCATATATTTT

abundance: -
v_gene: TRBV6-5
j_gene: TRBJ2-5
d_gene: -
CDR3aa: CASSRSGETQYF
CDR3nt: TGTGCCAGCAGCCGAAGTGGAGAGACCCAGTACTTC

abundance: -
v_gene: TRBV9
j_gene: TRBJ1-3
d_gene: -
CDR3aa: CASSATFGDGSGNTIYF
CDR3nt: TGTGCCAGCAGCGCAACTTTTGGGGATGGGTCTGGAAACACCATATATTTT

abundance: -
v_gene: TRBV28
j_gene: TRBJ2-2
d_gene: -
CDR3aa: CASSPRRRGLSTGELFF
CDR3nt: TGTGCCAGCAGTCCCCGTCGCAGGGGTTTGTCCACCGGGGAGCTGTTTTTT

abundance: -
v_gene: TRBV14
j_gene: TRBJ2-2
d_gene: TRBD1
CDR3aa: CASSQVTGRRTGELFF
CDR3nt: TGTGCCAGCAGCCAGGTGACAGGGCGTCGCACCGGGGAGCTGTTTTTT

abundance: -
v_gene: TRBV27
j_gene: TRBJ2-5
d_gene: TRBD2
CDR3aa: CASRPAGGYQETQYF
CDR3nt: TGTGCCAGCAGGCCAGCGGGGGGGTACCAAGAGACCCAGTACTTC

abundance: -
v_gene: TRBV5-1
j_gene: TRBJ2-1
d_gene: TRBD2
CDR3aa: CASSLLAGVYNEQFF
CDR3nt: TGCGCCAGCAGCTTGCTAGCGGGAGTCTACAATGAGCAGTTCTTC